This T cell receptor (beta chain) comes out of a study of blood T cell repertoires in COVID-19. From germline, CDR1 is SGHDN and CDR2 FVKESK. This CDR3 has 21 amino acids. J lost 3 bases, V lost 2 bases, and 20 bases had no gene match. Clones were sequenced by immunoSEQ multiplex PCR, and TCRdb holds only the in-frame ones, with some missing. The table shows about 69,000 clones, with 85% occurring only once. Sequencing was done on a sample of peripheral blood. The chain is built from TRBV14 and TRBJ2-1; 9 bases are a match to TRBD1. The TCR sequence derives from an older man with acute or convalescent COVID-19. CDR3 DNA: TGTGCCAGCAGCCAACCTTCCGGGACAGGGTTTTACTACGGTGGCTACAATGAGCAGTTCTTC. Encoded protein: CASSQPSGTGFYYGGYNEQFF. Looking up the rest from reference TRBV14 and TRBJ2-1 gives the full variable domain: EAGVTQFPSHSVIEKGQTVTLRCDPISGHDNLYWYRRVMGKEIKFLLHFVKESKQDESGMPNNRFLAERTGGTYSTLKVQPAELEDSGVYFCASSQPSGTGFYYGGYNEQFFGPGTRLTVL.